This T cell receptor beta chain was captured in a study of T cell responses to AZD1222 COVID-19 vaccine. Germline V lookup: CDR1 MNHEY, CDR2 SVGEGT. The V gene end was trimmed by 4 bases and the J gene end by 9 bases; junction bases not matched to a gene: 2. CDR3 length equals 13 residues. Of note for this clone: The antigen is not known.

The assay was immunoSEQ multiplex PCR, and TCRdb's table has in-frame clones only and misses some. The sample includes 120,000 or so clones, about 85% of them seen just once. Overall study findings and caveats: Females made up more of the donors, who were largely white British, and clonal diversity may have come out too low. Rises in breadth and depth of Spike-specific TCRs came after two AZD1222 doses.

The chain carries TRBV6-2 or TRBV6-3 and TRBJ2-1; TRBD2 agrees at 11 bases. The receptor was isolated from an adult in good health. Material: peripheral blood, obtained on day 0 of AZD1222 vaccination. CDR3 loop: CASSFLAGGEQFF. The CDR3 DNA sequence: TGTGCCAGCAGTTTCCTAGCGGGAGGTGAGCAGTTCTTC.